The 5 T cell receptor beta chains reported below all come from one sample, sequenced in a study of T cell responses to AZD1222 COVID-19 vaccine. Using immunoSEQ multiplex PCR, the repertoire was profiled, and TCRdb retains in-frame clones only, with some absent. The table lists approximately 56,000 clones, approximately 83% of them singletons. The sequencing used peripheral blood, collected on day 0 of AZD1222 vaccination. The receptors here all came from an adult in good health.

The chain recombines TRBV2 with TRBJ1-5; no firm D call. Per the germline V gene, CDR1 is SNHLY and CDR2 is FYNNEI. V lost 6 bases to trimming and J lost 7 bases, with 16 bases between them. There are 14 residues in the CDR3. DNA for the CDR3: TGTGCCAGCAGCCCGGACGGTCAACAACAGCCCCAGCATTTT. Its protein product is CASSPDGQQQPQHF.

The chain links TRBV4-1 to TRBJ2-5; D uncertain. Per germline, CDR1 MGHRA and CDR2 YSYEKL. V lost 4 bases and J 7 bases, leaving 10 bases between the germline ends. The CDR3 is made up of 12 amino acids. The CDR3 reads CASSLSEGTQYF. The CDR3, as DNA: TGCGCCAGCAGCCTCAGCGAAGGGACCCAGTACTTC.

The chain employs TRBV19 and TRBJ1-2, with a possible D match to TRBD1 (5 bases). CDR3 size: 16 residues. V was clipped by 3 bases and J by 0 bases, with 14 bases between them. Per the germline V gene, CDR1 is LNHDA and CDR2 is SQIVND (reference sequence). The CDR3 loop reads CASSIFYGGSNYGYTF. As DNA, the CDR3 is TGTGCCAGTAGTATCTTCTACGGGGGATCTAACTATGGCTACACCTTC.

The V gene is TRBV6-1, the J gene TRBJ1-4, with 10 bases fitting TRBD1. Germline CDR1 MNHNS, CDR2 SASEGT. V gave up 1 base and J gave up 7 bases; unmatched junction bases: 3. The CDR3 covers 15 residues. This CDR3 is CASSEEGQGSEKLFF. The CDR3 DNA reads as TGTGCCAGCAGTGAAGAGGGACAGGGGAGTGAAAAACTGTTTTTT.

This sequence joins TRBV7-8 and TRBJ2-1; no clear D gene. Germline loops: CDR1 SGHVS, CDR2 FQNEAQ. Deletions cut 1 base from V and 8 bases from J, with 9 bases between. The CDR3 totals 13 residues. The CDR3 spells CASSLGNLDEQFF. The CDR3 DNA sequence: TGTGCCAGCAGCTTAGGAAATCTAGATGAGCAGTTCTTC.